This T cell receptor (beta chain) stems from a study of cytomegalovirus exposure and HLA in healthy donors. Study observations and caveats: The authors later linked a missense DCLRE1C variant to TCR beta V- and J-gene trimming. The sole available immune exposure information was CMV serostatus. Highly shared sequence variants in one cluster were likely a sequencing artifact.

This PCR relied on a set of 60 Vbeta primers and 13 Jbeta primers. Only in-frame clones appear in the TCRdb table, and some are missing; sequencing was by immunoSEQ multiplex PCR. This sample contains about 170,000 clones. As for this clone: What it recognizes is unknown.

The CDR3 sequence is 16 residues long. V lost 7 bases and J lost 4; bases outside the gene matches: 15. Germline V gene sequence: CDR1 MDHEN, CDR2 SYDVKM. The chain has TRBV28 and TRBJ2-5; TRBD1 matches at 7 bases. The sequencing input was PBMCs. The clonotype originates from an older woman in good health and CMV-seronegative. CDR3 sequence reads: CASTLGGRGWPETQYF. The CDR3, as DNA: TGTGCCAGCACCCTAGGAGGCAGGGGGTGGCCAGAGACCCAGTACTTC.